This TCR beta chain was captured by sequencing in a study of T cells in Graves' hyperthyroidism and ophthalmopathy. The overall study: Specimen type is peripheral blood, collected at initial diagnosis prior to any treatment.

Broader study findings: Appearing also in blood were most of the thyroid clonotypes expanded above 0.001. Separating ophthalmopathy from stable hyperthyroidism was achieved by a 13 V-J model.

This clonotype was counted between two and nine times. The antigen is undetermined. Disease duration was under 3 months in the ophthalmopathy patients, who also had a Clinical Activity Score of at least 3 and a NOSPECS grade of at least 4. Amplification of TCR beta CDR3 regions was performed using RNA transcripts as template. The primer set for the first-round RT-PCR of the TCR CDR3 was HTBI. TCRdb fed the multiplex PCR reads into MiXCR, producing one record per CDR3 protein. The sample consists of roughly 640,000 distinct CDR3 sequences, about a sixth of them appearing once. The V gene's germline CDR1 is MNHNS and CDR2 SASEGT. This CDR3 has 14 amino acids. Trimming removed 6 bases from V and 7 bases from J, with 16 bases in between.

The sample comprised blood. This TCR was sampled from a woman between 35 and 50 years old with Graves' ophthalmopathy. The V and J genes are TRBV6-1 and TRBJ2-1, with D unresolved. The CDR3 DNA reads TGTGCCAGCAGGTCGACGGACGGAGCTAATGAGCAGTTCTTC. It translates to CASRSTDGANEQFF.